Shown below are 29 T cell receptor beta chains from a single sample sequenced in a study of blood T cell repertoires in COVID-19. Only in-frame clones appear in the TCRdb table, and some are missing; sequencing was by immunoSEQ multiplex PCR. The sample has around 200,000 clones, about 85% seen once. Sample: peripheral blood. These receptors originate from a woman aged 70-85 years with COVID-19, enrolled during active disease.

This clone has a handful of counts. The J gene is TRBJ1-3, the V gene TRBV3-1 (or the pseudogene TRBV3-2); D possibly corresponds to TRBD1 (5 bases). The CDR3 is 13 amino acids. V shed 4 bases and J shed 4 bases, with 8 bases lying between them. From germline, CDR1 is LGHDT and CDR2 YNNKEL (reference sequence). CDR3: CASSRQTGNTIYF. In DNA form, the CDR3 reads TGTGCCAGCAGCCGACAGACAGGAAACACCATATATTTT.

V gene TRBV6-5 combines with J gene TRBJ1-1; no reliable D call. CDR1 MNHEY and CDR2 SVGAGI come from the germline V gene. Trimming pared 6 bases from V and 0 bases from J, leaving 14 bases between. The length of the CDR3 is 15 residues. CDR3 region: CASRPQTPMNTEAFF. The DNA for the CDR3 is TGTGCCAGCAGGCCCCAGACACCCATGAACACTGAAGCTTTCTTT.

The chain joins TRBV7-2 to TRBJ2-5, with TRBD1 identical over 8 bases. V was clipped by 6 bases and J by 9 bases; unmatched bases: 3. The CDR3 is 11 amino acids. CDR1 SGHTA and CDR2 FQGNSA come from the germline V gene. CDR3 DNA sequence: TGTGCCAGCAGTACAGGGGGAGCCCAGTACTTC. Protein product: CASSTGGAQYF.

On this clone itself: A read error may account for a junction end that differs from germline. V usage is TRBV2 and J usage is TRBJ1-5, with a possible D match to TRBD1 (5 bases). Germline V gene sequence: CDR1 SNHLY, CDR2 FYNNEI. CDR3 length: 12 residues. Written as DNA, the CDR3 is TGTGCCAGCAGTTCGGGGGGTCAGACCCAGCATTTT. Translating gives CASSSGGQTQHF. Complete variable domain (other parts from reference TRBV2 and TRBJ1-5): EPEVTQTPSHQVTQMGQEVILRCVPISNHLYFYWYRQILGQKVEFLVSFYNNEISEKSEIFDDQFSVERPDGSNFTLKIRSTKLEDSAMYFCASSSGGQTQHFGDGTRLSIL.

The rearrangement uses TRBV28 and TRBJ2-3, with 9 bases identical to TRBD1. Trimming removed 5 bases from V and 2 bases from J; junction bases left unmatched: 8. Germline V gene lookup returns CDR1 MDHEN and CDR2 SYDVKM. This CDR3 is 16 amino acids long. CDR3 DNA: TGTGCCAGCAGTCGGAAGGGACAGGGATTCACAGATACGCAGTATTTT. This encodes CASSRKGQGFTDTQYF.

V is TRBV6-5 and J is TRBJ1-2, with TRBD1 identical over 7 bases. Trimming cost V 6 bases and J 5 bases; bases outside gene matches: 12. This CDR3 is 15 amino acids long. CDR1 is MNHEY, CDR2 SVGAGI, per germline. DNA of the CDR3: TGTGCCAGCAGGGCGGGACAGAGTTACTCGTATGGCTACACCTTC. This encodes CASRAGQSYSYGYTF.

This chain links TRBV3-1 (or the pseudogene TRBV3-2) with TRBJ1-5, with 7 nucleotides matching TRBD1. This CDR3 comprises 13 residues. V was clipped by 6 bases and J by 4 bases; unmatched bases: 3. Looked up from germline, CDR1 is LGHDT and CDR2 is YNNKEL (reference sequence). The CDR3 bases are TGTGCCAGCAGTCAGACAGGGAATCAGCCCCAGCATTTT. Its protein product is CASSQTGNQPQHF.

The gene calls are TRBV11-3 and TRBJ1-1, with D perhaps TRBD1 (6 bases). The CDR3 contains 15 residues. Trimming left V 1 base short and J 1 base short, with 10 bases between. Germline CDR1 SGHNT, CDR2 YENEEA. CDR3 sequence: CASSLGGRQNTEAFF. As DNA, the CDR3 is TGTGCCAGCAGCTTAGGGGGGCGGCAGAACACTGAAGCTTTCTTT.

The genes are TRBV30 and TRBJ1-1; D is unclear. Trimming took 3 bases from V and 11 from J, leaving 16 bases between them. This CDR3 spans 12 amino acids. The germline gives CDR1 GTSNPN, CDR2 SVGIG (reference sequence). The CDR3 reads CAWRDILPVAFF. As DNA, the CDR3 is TGTGCCTGGAGAGACATCCTCCCTGTGGCTTTCTTT. Looking up the rest from reference TRBV30 and TRBJ1-1 gives the full variable domain: SQTIHQWPATLVQPVGSPLSLECTVEGTSNPNLYWYRQAAGRGLQLLFYSVGIGQISSEVPQNLSASRPQDRQFILSSKKLLLSDSGFYLCAWRDILPVAFFGQGTRLTVV.

The chain links TRBV2 to TRBJ2-5; 11 bases are shared with TRBD2. The CDR3 runs to 16 residues. The ends lost 1 base at V and 2 bases at J; junction bases unmatched: 3. CDR1 and CDR2 (germline): SNHLY, FYNNEI. CDR3 sequence reads: CASSEGSSGGQETQYF. For the CDR3, the DNA is TGTGCCAGCAGTGAAGGTTCTAGCGGGGGGCAAGAGACCCAGTACTTC.

The chain combines TRBV25-1 with TRBJ1-1, with 8 bases identical to TRBD1. Germline V gene data show CDR1 as MGHDK and CDR2 as SYGVNS. This CDR3 has 13 amino acids. Losses at the gene ends were 6 bases for V and 10 bases for J; bases not matched to a gene: 10. CDR3 loop: CASSYHLQGVAFF. CDR3 nucleotides: TGTGCCAGCAGCTACCACCTACAGGGGGTAGCTTTCTTT. Drawing the rest from reference TRBV25-1 and TRBJ1-1, the complete variable domain is EADIYQTPRYLVIGTGKKITLECSQTMGHDKMYWYQQDPGMELHLIHYSYGVNSTEKGDLSSESTVSRIRTEHFPLTLESARPSHTSQYLCASSYHLQGVAFFGQGTRLTVV.

The V call is TRBV2, the J call TRBJ1-5, with 7 bases matching TRBD1. V was pared by 1 base and J by 2 bases, with 11 bases of the junction left unmatched. From germline, CDR1 is SNHLY and CDR2 FYNNEI. The CDR3 totals 18 residues. CDR3 protein: CASSEGPGRGRGNQPQHF. CDR3 coding DNA: TGTGCCAGCAGTGAAGGTCCCGGGAGGGGGCGAGGCAATCAGCCCCAGCATTTT.

The rearrangement joins TRBV6-1 to TRBJ1-2; D perhaps matches TRBD1 (5 bases). The V end lost 2 bases, the J end lost 4 bases, and 17 bases lay between the germline ends. Germline lookup yields CDR1 MNHNS and CDR2 SASEGT. The CDR3 covers 16 residues. The CDR3 here is CASSEIPPGPPYGYTF. The CDR3 bases are TGTGCCAGCAGTGAAATCCCCCCAGGGCCCCCCTATGGCTACACCTTC.

This chain connects TRBV5-1 to TRBJ2-1; D might be TRBD1 (5 bases). The V and J ends lost 7 bases and 5 bases respectively, with 28 bases between them. Germline-derived CDR1 and CDR2 are SGHRS and YFSETQ. CDR3 size: 18 residues. This chain's CDR3 is CASPLENRYQGGDNEQFF. Here the CDR3 DNA reads TGCGCCAGCCCCCTTGAGAACCGCTATCAGGGCGGTGACAATGAGCAGTTCTTC.

The chain's CDR3 is CASSLNRGYGEQYF. The CDR3 bases are TGTGCCAGCAGTTTGAACAGGGGTTATGGCGAGCAGTACTTC. V is TRBV28 and J is TRBJ2-7; 7 nucleotides agree with TRBD1. The V gene end was trimmed by 3 bases and the J gene end by 6 bases; junction bases not matched to a gene: 8. This CDR3 contains 14 residues. Germline V gene data show CDR1 as MDHEN and CDR2 as SYDVKM.

CDR3 residues: CASSLRAGVNTEAFF. The CDR3 region has the DNA TGTGCCAGCAGTTTAAGGGCAGGGGTGAACACTGAAGCTTTCTTT. This sequence joins TRBV6-2 or TRBV6-3 and TRBJ1-1, with a weak D call TRBD1 (6 bases). The germline gives CDR1 MNHEY, CDR2 SVGEGT. Trimming pared 4 bases from V and 0 bases from J, leaving 12 bases between. This CDR3 is built from 15 residues.

This rearrangement joins TRBV6-5 to TRBJ2-7; 12 nucleotides match TRBD2. The CDR3 extends over 15 amino acids. Trimming at V came to 8 bases and at J to 0 bases, leaving 5 bases not matched to a gene. Germline V lookup: CDR1 MNHEY, CDR2 SVGAGI. The CDR3 DNA is TGTGCCAGCCGGGCACTAGCGGGGGGCTCCTACGAGCAGTACTTC. It translates to CASRALAGGSYEQYF.

The chain combines TRBV9 with TRBJ2-5; 12 positions match TRBD1. The CDR3 has 16 residues. The J segment lost 3 bases and the V segment lost 7 bases, leaving 10 bases of the junction unmatched. CDR1 SGDLS and CDR2 YYNGEE come from the germline V gene. The CDR3 DNA reads TGTGCCAGCTGTCGGATTGGGACAGGGGGCGAAGAGACCCAGTACTTC. Its protein product is CASCRIGTGGEETQYF.

The V gene is TRBV18, the J gene TRBJ2-5; 15 nucleotides align to TRBD2. Germline values: CDR1 KGHSH, CDR2 LQKENI. CDR3 size: 17 residues. Unmatched junction bases numbered 4, after V lost 1 base and J lost 4 bases. This chain's CDR3 is CASSPHPGLAGGETQYF. In nucleotides, the CDR3 is TGTGCCAGCTCACCACATCCGGGACTAGCGGGAGGAGAGACCCAGTACTTC.

The J gene is TRBJ2-1, the V gene TRBV7-2; TRBD1 matches at 11 bases. With 5 bases clipped from V and 7 bases from J, the junction kept 13 bases outside the gene matches. Per the germline V gene, CDR1 is SGHTA and CDR2 is FQGNSA. The CDR3 consists of 17 residues. The CDR3 DNA follows: TGTGCCAGCAGCCAAAAGCGGACAGGGGGCGAACGGAATGAGCAGTTCTTC. Residues: CASSQKRTGGERNEQFF. Variable domain in full (rest from reference TRBV7-2 and TRBJ2-1): GAGVSQSPSNKVTEKGKDVELRCDPISGHTALYWYRQSLGQGLEFLIYFQGNSAPDKSGLPSDRFSAERTGGSVSTLTIQRTQQEDSAVYLCASSQKRTGGERNEQFFGPGTRLTVL.

V is TRBV27 and J is TRBJ2-7, with TRBD1 identical over 10 bases. V was clipped by 3 bases and J by 3 bases; unmatched bases: 5. In germline, CDR1 is MNHEY, CDR2 SMNVEV (reference sequence). The length of the CDR3 is 15 residues. DNA of the CDR3: TGTGCCAGCAGTTTGCGGGACAGGGGCCTCTACGAGCAGTACTTC. Protein: CASSLRDRGLYEQYF.

The chain joins TRBV27 to TRBJ2-7; TRBD1 agrees at 9 bases. Unmatched junction bases numbered 7, after V lost 5 bases and J lost 5 bases. The CDR3 loop spans 14 amino acids. The germline V gene has CDR1 MNHEY and CDR2 SMNVEV (reference sequence). The CDR3 DNA is TGTGCCAGCAGTAGAGGGACAGGGACTGACGAGCAGTACTTC. Protein product: CASSRGTGTDEQYF.

This rearrangement joins TRBV4-1 to TRBJ2-7, with D perhaps matching TRBD1 (5 bases). Germline CDR1 and CDR2: MGHRA and YSYEKL. Between the trimmed V and J ends, which lost 1 base and 7 bases, there was a span of 11 bases. The CDR3 spans 13 residues. CDR3 bases: TGCGCCAGCAGCCAAGCGCAGGGTCGGGAGCAGTACTTC. It translates to CASSQAQGREQYF.

This clone has only a few counts. The chain links TRBV19 to TRBJ1-4; D perhaps matches TRBD1 (5 bases). Germline loops: CDR1 LNHDA, CDR2 SQIVND (reference sequence). Trimming cost V 3 bases and J 6 bases, with 8 bases left between them. The CDR3 has 13 residues. The CDR3 bases are TGTGCCAGTAGTATGACAGTGTATGAAAAACTGTTTTTT. It codes for CASSMTVYEKLFF.

V is TRBV27 and J is TRBJ2-7, with 12 bases identical to TRBD2. The CDR3 length is 18 residues. V lost 7 bases and J lost 3; bases outside the gene matches: 16. Germline V gives CDR1 MNHEY, CDR2 SMNVEV (reference sequence). The CDR3 here is CASTRTSGIPLSFYEQYF. In DNA form, the CDR3 reads TGTGCCAGCACTAGGACTAGCGGGATCCCTCTTTCCTTCTACGAGCAGTACTTC.

This rearrangement joins TRBV6-1 to TRBJ2-5, with 9 bases identical to TRBD2. This CDR3 contains 16 residues. V lost 2 bases, J lost 5 bases, and 9 bases stayed unmatched. CDR1 and CDR2 from the germline V gene are MNHNS and SASEGT. The CDR3 coding sequence is TGTGCCAGCAGTGAATTAGCTGGGACTAGCCTCGAGACCCAGTACTTC. This gives the protein CASSELAGTSLETQYF.

This CDR3 reads CASSLAAVSYNEQFF. DNA for the CDR3: TGCGCCAGCAGCTTGGCCGCGGTCTCCTACAATGAGCAGTTCTTC. The rearrangement joins TRBV5-1 to TRBJ2-1; D is ambiguous. The V gene's germline CDR1 is SGHRS and CDR2 YFSETQ. The CDR3 is made up of 15 amino acids. V lost 0 bases and J 0 bases, leaving 7 bases between the germline ends.

The chain uses TRBV27 and TRBJ2-3, with 10 bases lining up with TRBD2. CDR1 and CDR2 (germline): MNHEY, SMNVEV (reference sequence). The CDR3 is made up of 15 amino acids. The V gene end was trimmed by 4 bases and the J gene end by 5 bases; junction bases not matched to a gene: 6. The CDR3 DNA is TGTGCCAGCAGTTCTAGCGGGAGTGGGAGAGATACGCAGTATTTT. As protein: CASSSSGSGRDTQYF.

The chain carries TRBV6-2 or TRBV6-3 and TRBJ2-7; 8 bases are a match to TRBD2. The CDR3 covers 13 residues. V shed 2 bases, J shed 6 bases, and the junction held 3 bases outside the gene matches. Germline V CDR1 and CDR2: MNHEY, SVGEGT. DNA for the CDR3: TGTGCCAGCAGTTACCGGACTAGCTCCGAGCAGTACTTC. Translation gives CASSYRTSSEQYF.